These T cell receptor beta chains were read from a single sample in a study of control samples from healthy donors and cancer patients. Clones were read by immunoSEQ multiplex PCR, and TCRdb kept only the in-frame ones, dropping some. The data hold 95,000 to 150,000 clones, with over 75% observed a single time. Material: blood. Every receptor here comes from a man between 18 and 29 years old in good health. Each CDR3 is given with its conserved first and last residue. The order of the fields is J gene, clone size, D gene, V gene, CDR3 protein, CDR3 DNA. The D gene is left open where the match is weak. Expanded clones are given a class, and other clones once, few, many or no size at all.

>TRBJ1-5|.|.|TRBV30
CAWSAGHNQPQHF
TGTGCCTGGAGCGCAGGGCACAATCAGCCCCAGCATTTT
>TRBJ1-5|.|.|TRBV5-6
CASSIGASWDQPQHF
TGTGCCAGCAGCATTGGGGCCTCATGGGATCAGCCCCAGCATTTT
>TRBJ2-1|.|TRBD2|TRBV30
CAWSHIGTMESNEQFF
TGTGCCTGGAGCCACATAGGGACTATGGAAAGTAATGAGCAGTTCTTC
>TRBJ2-7|.|.|TRBV7-9
CASSSGLLSFSYEQYF
TGTGCCAGCAGCTCTGGACTTCTCTCCTTCTCCTACGAGCAGTACTTC
>TRBJ2-2|.|.|TRBV7-3
CASSSRRGRVTDTGELFF
TGTGCCAGCAGCTCACGGCGCGGACGGGTTACCGACACCGGGGAGCTGTTTTTT
>TRBJ1-1|.|.|TRBV11-2
CASSLDQARTEAFF
TGTGCCAGCAGCTTAGATCAGGCGAGGACTGAAGCTTTCTTT
>TRBJ2-2|.|.|TRBV6-5
CASRQQGGELFF
TGTGCCAGCAGGCAACAGGGCGGGGAGCTGTTTTTT
>TRBJ1-2|.|.|TRBV20-1
CSASSQGGVYGYTF
TGCAGTGCTAGTTCGCAGGGAGGGGTCTATGGCTACACCTTC
>TRBJ1-2|.|TRBD1|TRBV2
CASRDDREMNYGYTF
TGTGCCAGCAGGGACGACAGGGAAATGAACTATGGCTACACCTTC
>TRBJ1-2|.|.|TRBV3-1/TRBV3-2
CASSQGVDSLIYGYTF
TGTGCCAGCAGCCAAGGTGTAGACTCCCTAATCTATGGCTACACCTTC
>TRBJ2-3|.|TRBD2|TRBV4-1
CASSQSGLAGNTDTQYF
TGCGCCAGCAGCCAGTCAGGACTAGCGGGAAACACAGATACGCAGTATTTT
>TRBJ2-7|.|TRBD2|TRBV11-2
CASSLDLGLASPLAYEQYF
TGTGCCAGCAGCTTAGATCTTGGACTAGCGTCCCCTTTAGCCTACGAGCAGTACTTC
>TRBJ1-2|.|TRBD1|TRBV4-3
CASSQEIQGAYGYTF
TGCGCCAGCAGCCAAGAGATACAGGGGGCGTATGGCTACACCTTC
>TRBJ1-5|few|.|TRBV3-1/TRBV3-2
CASSQGRVWVQPQHF
TGTGCCAGCAGCCAAGGCAGGGTCTGGGTTCAGCCCCAGCATTTT
>TRBJ2-1|.|.|TRBV27
CASSLSGITAYNEQFF
TGTGCCAGCAGTTTGAGCGGCATAACCGCCTACAATGAGCAGTTCTTC
>TRBJ2-5|.|.|TRBV6-6
CASGVTTGLIQETQYF
TGTGCCAGCGGGGTTACAACGGGACTCATACAAGAGACCCAGTACTTC
>TRBJ2-3|.|TRBD1|TRBV6-5
CASSYTGTGRTDTQYF
TGTGCCAGCAGTTACACCGGGACAGGGCGCACAGATACGCAGTATTTT
>TRBJ1-5|.|TRBD1|TRBV6-5
CASSPTDRGYQPQHF
TGTGCCAGCAGTCCCACGGACAGGGGGTATCAGCCCCAGCATTTT
>TRBJ1-2|.|TRBD1|TRBV4-1
CASSHEQGALGYTF
TGCGCCAGCAGCCATGAACAGGGGGCTTTGGGCTACACCTTC
>TRBJ2-7|.|.|TRBV5-4
CASSFSGPQATPRSYEQYF
TGTGCCAGCAGCTTTTCGGGGCCCCAAGCGACACCCAGATCCTACGAGCAGTACTTC
>TRBJ1-1|.|.|TRBV7-2
CASSLRGWQLMNTEAFF
TGTGCCAGCAGCTTAAGGGGTTGGCAACTCATGAACACTGAAGCTTTCTTT
>TRBJ2-7|.|.|TRBV18
CASSPRMYEQYF
TGTGCCAGCTCACCACGGATGTACGAGCAGTACTTC
>TRBJ2-4|.|.|TRBV6-5
CASRGTKNIQYF
TGTGCCAGCAGGGGAACCAAAAACATTCAGTACTTC
>TRBJ2-2|.|.|TRBV15
CATSREGKGHTTGELFF
TGTGCCACCAGCAGAGAAGGGAAGGGACATACCACCGGGGAGCTGTTTTTT
>TRBJ1-3|.|.|TRBV16
CASSQERRLAGNTIYF
TGTGCCAGCAGCCAAGAGAGGCGGTTGGCTGGAAACACCATATATTTT
>TRBJ1-1|.|.|TRBV18
CASSPLGASNTEAFF
TGTGCCAGCTCACCACTCGGAGCCTCAAACACTGAAGCTTTCTTT
>TRBJ2-7|.|TRBD2|TRBV4-2
CASSQELAGHIYEQYF
TGTGCCAGCAGCCAAGAACTAGCGGGACATATCTACGAGCAGTACTTC
>TRBJ1-5|.|TRBD1|TRBV5-4
CASSLGTGNRYSNQPQHF
TGTGCCAGCAGCTTGGGGACAGGGAACCGGTATAGCAATCAGCCCCAGCATTTT
>TRBJ2-3|.|.|TRBV5-1
CASSLEGSDTDTQYF
TGCGCCAGCAGCTTGGAAGGTAGCGACACAGATACGCAGTATTTT
>TRBJ1-2|.|TRBD1|TRBV6-2/TRBV6-3
CASSYKTGVFYGYTF
TGTGCCAGCAGTTACAAGACAGGGGTCTTCTATGGCTACACCTTC
>TRBJ1-3|.|.|TRBV19
CASRSGSISGNTIYF
TGTGCCAGTAGATCAGGGTCTATCTCTGGAAACACCATATATTTT
>TRBJ2-2|.|.|TRBV19
CASWGDFTGELFF
TGTGCCAGTTGGGGCGATTTCACCGGGGAGCTGTTTTTT
>TRBJ1-2|.|.|TRBV28
CASSYAVTNYGYTF
TGTGCCAGCAGTTACGCGGTTACCAACTATGGCTACACCTTC
>TRBJ2-7|.|.|TRBV27
CASTGSRYEQYF
TGTGCCAGCACAGGGTCACGCTACGAGCAGTACTTC